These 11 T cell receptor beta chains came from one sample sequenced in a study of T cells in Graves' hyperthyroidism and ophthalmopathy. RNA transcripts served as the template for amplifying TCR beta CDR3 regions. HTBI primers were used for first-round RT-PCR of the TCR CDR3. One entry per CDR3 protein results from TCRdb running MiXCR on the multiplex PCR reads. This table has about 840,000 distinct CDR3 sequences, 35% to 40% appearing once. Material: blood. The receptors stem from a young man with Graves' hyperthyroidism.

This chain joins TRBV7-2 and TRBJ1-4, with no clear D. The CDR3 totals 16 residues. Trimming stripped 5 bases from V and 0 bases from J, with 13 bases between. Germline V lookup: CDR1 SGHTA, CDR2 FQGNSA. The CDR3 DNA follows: TGTGCCAGCAGCGAGACCCCCCTTGCAACTAATGAAAAACTGTTTTTT. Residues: CASSETPLATNEKLFF.

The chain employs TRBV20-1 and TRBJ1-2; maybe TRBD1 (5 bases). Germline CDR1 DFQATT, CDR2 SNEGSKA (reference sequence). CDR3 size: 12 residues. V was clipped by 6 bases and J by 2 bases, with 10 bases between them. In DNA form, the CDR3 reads TGCAGTGCCGAGGGACGGAACTATGGCTACACCTTC. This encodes CSAEGRNYGYTF.

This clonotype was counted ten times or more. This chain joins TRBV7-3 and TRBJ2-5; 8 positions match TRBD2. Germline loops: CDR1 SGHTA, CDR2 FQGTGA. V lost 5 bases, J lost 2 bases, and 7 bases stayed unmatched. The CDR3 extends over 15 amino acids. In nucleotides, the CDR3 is TGTGCCAGCAGCCCAACTAGCGGTCCTCAAGAGACCCAGTACTTC. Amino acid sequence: CASSPTSGPQETQYF. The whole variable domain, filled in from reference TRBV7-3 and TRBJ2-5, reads GAGVSQTPSNKVTEKGKYVELRCDPISGHTALYWYRQSLGQGPEFLIYFQGTGAADDSGLPNDRFFAVRPEGSVSTLKIQRTERGDSAVYLCASSPTSGPQETQYFGPGTRLLVL.

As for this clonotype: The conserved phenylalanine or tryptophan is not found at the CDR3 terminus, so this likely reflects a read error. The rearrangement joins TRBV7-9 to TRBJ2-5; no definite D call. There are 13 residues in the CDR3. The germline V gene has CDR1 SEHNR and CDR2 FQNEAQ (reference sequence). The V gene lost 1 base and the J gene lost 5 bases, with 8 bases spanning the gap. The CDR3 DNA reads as TGTGCCAGCAGCTTAGGGTTGGGGGAGACCCAGTACCTC. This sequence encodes CASSLGLGETQYL.

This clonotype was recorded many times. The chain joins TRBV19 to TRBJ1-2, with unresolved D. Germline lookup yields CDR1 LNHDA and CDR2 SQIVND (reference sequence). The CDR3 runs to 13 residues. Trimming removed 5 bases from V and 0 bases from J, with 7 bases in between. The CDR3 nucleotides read TGTGCCAGTAGTTCAGGCCCTAACTATGGCTACACCTTC. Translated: CASSSGPNYGYTF.

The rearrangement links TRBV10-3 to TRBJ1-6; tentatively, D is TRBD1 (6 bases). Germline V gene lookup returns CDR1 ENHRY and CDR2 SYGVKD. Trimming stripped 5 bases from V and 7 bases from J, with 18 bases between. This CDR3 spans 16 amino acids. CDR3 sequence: CAISPTGRARNSPLHF. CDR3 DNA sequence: TGTGCCATCAGTCCAACAGGGCGGGCGAGGAATTCACCCCTCCACTTT.

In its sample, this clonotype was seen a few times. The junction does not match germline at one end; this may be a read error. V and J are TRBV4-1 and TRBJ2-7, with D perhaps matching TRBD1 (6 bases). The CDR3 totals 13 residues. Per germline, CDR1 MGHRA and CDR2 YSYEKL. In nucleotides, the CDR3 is TGTGCCAGCAGCCAAGAACTGGGGGCCGAGCAGTACTTC. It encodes CASSQELGAEQYF.

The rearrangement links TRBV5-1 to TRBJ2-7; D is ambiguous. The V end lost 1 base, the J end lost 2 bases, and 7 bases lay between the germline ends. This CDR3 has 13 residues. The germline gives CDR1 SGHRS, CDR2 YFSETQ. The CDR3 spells CASSLSSTYEQYF. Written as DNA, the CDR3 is TGCGCCAGCAGCTTGTCATCCACCTACGAGCAGTACTTC.

CDR3 residues: CSARDLGGIGNTIYF. The CDR3 DNA reads as TGCAGTGCTAGAGATCTAGGGGGGATTGGAAACACCATATATTTT. The chain recombines TRBV20-1 with TRBJ1-3; tentatively, D is TRBD1 (6 bases). The length of the CDR3 is 15 residues. V was trimmed by 0 bases and J by 3 bases, leaving 12 bases between them. The germline V gene encodes CDR1 DFQATT and CDR2 SNEGSKA (reference sequence).

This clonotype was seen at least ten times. This CDR3 reads CASTLMGANYGYTF. The CDR3, as DNA: TGTGCCAGTACCTTGATGGGCGCTAACTATGGCTACACCTTC. The rearrangement uses TRBV19 and TRBJ1-2; D unclear. Germline-derived CDR1 and CDR2 are LNHDA and SQIVND (reference sequence). V lost 7 bases to trimming and J lost 0 bases, with 12 bases between them. This CDR3 has 14 residues.

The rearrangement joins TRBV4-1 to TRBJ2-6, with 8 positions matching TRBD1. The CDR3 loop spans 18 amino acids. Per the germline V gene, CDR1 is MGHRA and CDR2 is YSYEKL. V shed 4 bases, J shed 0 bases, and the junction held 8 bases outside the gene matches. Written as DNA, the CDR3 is TGCGCCAGCAGCCCCCTTGGACAGGGCAACTCTGGGGCCAACGTCCTGACTTTC. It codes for CASSPLGQGNSGANVLTF.